Presented here are 8 T cell receptor beta chains from one specimen sequenced in a study of T cell repertoires in cytomegalovirus infection. The antigens for these receptors are not known. TCRdb independently ran MiXCR on the reads; one entry per CDR3 protein. In the table there are hundreds of thousands of distinct CDR3 sequences, around a third of which are singletons. The starting material was cultured PBMCs, obtained from culture after CMV antigen stimulation. The receptors originated from a human donor in good health (CMV status not recorded). Some clones in this sample may be carry-over from other donors' samples.

This clonotype was seen more than once but under ten times. This sequence joins TRBV4-1 and TRBJ2-1; D is uncertain. Per germline, CDR1 MGHRA and CDR2 YSYEKL. The length of the CDR3 is 10 residues. Trimming stripped 1 base from V and 15 bases from J, with 7 bases between. The CDR3 nucleotides read TGCGCCAGCAGCCAAGTTGAAGGGTTCTTC. This translates into CASSQVEGFF.

Details on this clonotype: A junction boundary mismatches the germline segment, possibly from a read error. The rearrangement links TRBV7-3 to TRBJ2-1; 11 positions match TRBD2. The CDR3 extends over 22 amino acids. Looked up from germline, CDR1 is SGHTA and CDR2 is FQGTGA. As DNA, the CDR3 is TGTGCCATCAGCTTCGGAACCGGGACTAGCGGCGAAACTACGAGCTCCTACAATGAGCAGTTCTTC. Its translation is CAISFGTGTSGETTSSYNEQFF.

This clonotype was seen more than once but under ten times. One end of the junction fails to match germline, which may point to a read error. V gene TRBV24-1 combines with J gene TRBJ2-3; possibly TRBD1 or TRBD2 for D (5 bases each). The CDR3 is made up of 15 amino acids. Germline V CDR1 and CDR2: KGHDR, SFDVKD. The CDR3, as DNA: TGTGCCCCCAGGGAGAGAGAAGGTAGCACAGATACGCAGTATTTT. Translating gives CAPREREGSTDTQYF.

This chain connects TRBV28 to TRBJ1-1; D may be TRBD1 (5 bases). The ends were cut back, 2 bases at V and 1 base at J, with 14 bases in the middle. The CDR3 has 16 residues. CDR1 is MDHEN, CDR2 SYDVKM, per germline. CDR3 DNA: TGTGCCAGCAGTTTACGGCCAGGGACGGGGAACACTGAAGCTTTCTTT. This sequence encodes CASSLRPGTGNTEAFF.

The V call is TRBV6-1, the J call TRBJ1-6, with D unresolved. Germline CDR1 is MNHNS and CDR2 is SASEGT. The CDR3 runs to 13 residues. Trimming pared 7 bases from V and 9 bases from J, leaving 13 bases between. CDR3 nucleotides: TGTGCCAGCACCACCATCACAAGTTCACCCCTCCACTTT. This translates into CASTTITSSPLHF.

The gene calls are TRBV7-2 and TRBJ2-4; tentatively, D is TRBD2 (6 bases). CDR3 length: 14 residues. V was shortened by 5 bases and J by 6 bases, with 14 bases between the two germline ends. Germline V lookup: CDR1 SGHTA, CDR2 FQGNSA. The CDR3 DNA is TGTGCCAGCAGCGTGACTAGGGCGGGAAACATTCAGTACTTC. It translates to CASSVTRAGNIQYF.

This chain uses TRBV2 with TRBJ2-5; D gene uncertain. Germline V gene data show CDR1 as SNHLY and CDR2 as FYNNEI. CDR3 length equals 10 residues. Trimming shortened V by 7 bases and J by 5 bases, and 5 bases separated the two germline ends. In DNA, the CDR3 is TGTGCCAGCAAACCGGAGACCCAGTACTTC. It specifies CASKPETQYF.

The chain combines TRBV27 with TRBJ2-1; the D gene could be TRBD1 or TRBD2 (5 bases each). Germline values: CDR1 MNHEY, CDR2 SMNVEV (reference sequence). V gave up 6 bases and J gave up 4 bases, with 19 bases separating them. The CDR3 is 16 amino acids. CDR3 protein: CASSPIGGVLYNEQFF. DNA of the CDR3: TGTGCCAGCAGCCCTATTGGGGGAGTCCTTTACAATGAGCAGTTCTTC.